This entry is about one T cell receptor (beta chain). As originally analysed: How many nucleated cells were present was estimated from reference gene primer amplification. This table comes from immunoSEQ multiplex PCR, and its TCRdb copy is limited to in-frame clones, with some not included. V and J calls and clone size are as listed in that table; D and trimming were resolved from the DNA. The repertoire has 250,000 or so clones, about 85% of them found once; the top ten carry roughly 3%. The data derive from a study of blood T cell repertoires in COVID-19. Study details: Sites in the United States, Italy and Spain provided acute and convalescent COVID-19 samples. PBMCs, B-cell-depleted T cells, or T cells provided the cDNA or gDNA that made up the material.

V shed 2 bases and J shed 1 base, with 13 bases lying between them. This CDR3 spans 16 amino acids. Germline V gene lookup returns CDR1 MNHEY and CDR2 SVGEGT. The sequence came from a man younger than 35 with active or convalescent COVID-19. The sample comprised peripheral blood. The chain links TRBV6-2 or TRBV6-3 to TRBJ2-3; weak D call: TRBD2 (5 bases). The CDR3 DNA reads TGTGCCAGCAGTTACAGTCGGGGAGTAGGCACAGATACGCAGTATTTT. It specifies CASSYSRGVGTDTQYF.